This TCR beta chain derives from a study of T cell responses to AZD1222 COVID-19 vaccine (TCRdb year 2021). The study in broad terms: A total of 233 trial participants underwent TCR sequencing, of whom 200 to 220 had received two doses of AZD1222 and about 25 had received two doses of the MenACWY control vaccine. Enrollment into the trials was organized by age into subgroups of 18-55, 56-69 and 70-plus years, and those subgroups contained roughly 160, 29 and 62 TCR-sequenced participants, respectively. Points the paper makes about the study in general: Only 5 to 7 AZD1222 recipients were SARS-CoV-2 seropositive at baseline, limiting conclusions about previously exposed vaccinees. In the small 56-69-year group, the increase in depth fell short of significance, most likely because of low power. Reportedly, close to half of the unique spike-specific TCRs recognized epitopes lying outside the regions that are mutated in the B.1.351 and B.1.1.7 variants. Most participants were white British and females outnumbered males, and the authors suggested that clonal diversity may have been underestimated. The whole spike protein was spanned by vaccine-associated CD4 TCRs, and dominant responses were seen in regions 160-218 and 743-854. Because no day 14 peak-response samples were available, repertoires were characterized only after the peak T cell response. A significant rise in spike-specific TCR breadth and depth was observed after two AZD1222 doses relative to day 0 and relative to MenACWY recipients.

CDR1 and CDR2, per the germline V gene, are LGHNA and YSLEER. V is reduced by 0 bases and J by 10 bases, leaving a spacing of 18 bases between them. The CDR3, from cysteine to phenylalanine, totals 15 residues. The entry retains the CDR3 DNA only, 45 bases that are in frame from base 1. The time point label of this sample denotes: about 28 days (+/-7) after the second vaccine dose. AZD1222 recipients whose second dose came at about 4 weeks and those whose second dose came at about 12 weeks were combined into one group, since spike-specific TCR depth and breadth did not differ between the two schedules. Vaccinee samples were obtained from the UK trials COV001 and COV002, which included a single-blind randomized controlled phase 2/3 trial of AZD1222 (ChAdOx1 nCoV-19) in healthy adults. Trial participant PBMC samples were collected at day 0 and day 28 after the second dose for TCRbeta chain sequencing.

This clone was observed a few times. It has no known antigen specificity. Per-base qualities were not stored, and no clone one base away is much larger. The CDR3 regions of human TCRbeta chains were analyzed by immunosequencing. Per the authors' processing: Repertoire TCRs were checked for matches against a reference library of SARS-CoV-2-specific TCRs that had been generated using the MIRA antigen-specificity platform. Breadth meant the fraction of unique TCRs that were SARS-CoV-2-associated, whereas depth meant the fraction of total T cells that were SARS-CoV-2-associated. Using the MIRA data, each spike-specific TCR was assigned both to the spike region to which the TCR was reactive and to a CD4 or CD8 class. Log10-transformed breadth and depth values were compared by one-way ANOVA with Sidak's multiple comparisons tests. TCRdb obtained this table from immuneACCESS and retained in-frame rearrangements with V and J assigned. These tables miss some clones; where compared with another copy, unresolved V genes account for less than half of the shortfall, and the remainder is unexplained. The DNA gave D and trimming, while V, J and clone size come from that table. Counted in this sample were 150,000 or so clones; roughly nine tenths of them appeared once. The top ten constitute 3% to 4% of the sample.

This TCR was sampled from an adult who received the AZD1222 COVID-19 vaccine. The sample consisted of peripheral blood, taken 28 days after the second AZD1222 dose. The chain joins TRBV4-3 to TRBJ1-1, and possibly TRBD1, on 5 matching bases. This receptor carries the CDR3 CASSQDGAGLRGAFF. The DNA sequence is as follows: TGCGCCAGCAGCCAAGATGGGGCGGGGCTTCGGGGAGCTTTCTTT.